The entry below describes one TCR beta chain. Its antigen has not been determined. No clone much larger than this one lies a single base away; base qualities are absent. At diagnosis, peripheral blood, uninvolved tumor-adjacent lung and tumor were collected and were preserved as a mix of fresh-frozen and FFPE material. The data are from a study of T cells in localized non-small cell lung cancer (dated by TCRdb to the early 2020s). With regard to the full study: Comparing tumors with uninvolved tumor-adjacent lungs, the study looked at the T cell repertoires of about 240 patients with early-stage NSCLC. All 230 or so NSCLC patients in the cohort were treatment-naive and had localized lung tumors that were resected. The mean age of the NSCLC patients was under 70 years, with 120 to 150 men and 85 to 110 women. Paper-wide results and their limitations: A median of approximately 62 of the top 100 tumor clones turned up in the paired uninvolved adjacent lung, and 25 to 30 of those clones also ranked among the top 100 of that same adjacent lung. Because multi-region tumor sequencing was not performed, intratumor heterogeneity could not be ruled out. Uninvolved tumor-adjacent lung showed the highest T cell clonality, higher than tumor, which suggests more focused antigenic responses in the uninvolved tumor-adjacent lung. Higher blood T cell density associated with longer overall survival, while higher adjacent-lung clonality associated with shorter survival. Because the study design was exploratory, TCR variables were selected using unadjusted p-values without false-discovery rate correction.

Ends trimmed: V by 5 bases, J by 0 bases; bases unmatched to a gene: 8. The germline V gene provides CDR1 MNHGY and CDR2 SAAAGT. Taken from cysteine to phenylalanine, the CDR3 has 16 residues. Of the read, only the CDR3 DNA is kept; its 48 bases are in frame from base 1. The immunoSEQ Assay was used to sequence TCR beta CDR3 regions from DNA. On the study's bioinformatics: T cell density was computed as TCR beta template counts normalized to usable DNA estimated by amplifying housekeeping genes. The preseqR package was used to estimate richness by extrapolating to 400,000 templates for PBMC samples and to 120,000 templates for tissue samples. Clonality was taken to be one minus Pielou's evenness. Tissue-enriched TCRs were identified through differential abundance testing performed on productive amino-acid clonotypes, with a minimum total count of 5 and an alpha of 0.1. Repertoire overlap between compartments was quantified with the Jaccard Index and Morisita Overlap Index. TCR beta CDR3s were clustered by GLIPH together with public tetramer-defined viral CDR3s, and at least three viral sequences plus V-gene enrichment were required for viral motifs. TCRdb limited this immuneACCESS table to in-frame rearrangements with V and J called. A share of clones is missing; checked studies link under half to unresolved V genes, and the rest is unexplained. The V and J calls and clone size are taken from that table; D and trimming were inferred from the DNA. The sample table contains roughly 11,000 clones; only one count was recorded for just under 30% of them. 5.2% of the sample rests with the top ten.

This TCR came from a man aged 40-75 years with stage I lung adenocarcinoma. The sample in question was lung tumor tissue, obtained before any cancer treatment. Recombination linked TRBV6-8 to TRBJ1-1; TRBD1 fits 8 bases in the junction. The CDR3 reads CASSPGQGGLNTEAFF. The DNA sequence follows: TGTGCCAGCAGTCCCGGACAGGGAGGGCTGAACACTGAAGCTTTCTTT.